Listed here is a single TCR beta chain. Sequencing libraries made from TCR beta cDNA carried unique molecular identifiers. TCRdb independently ran MiXCR on the PCR reads; one entry per CDR3 protein. The data show 820,000 or so distinct CDR3 sequences, roughly half seen once. The data stem from a study of post-analysis software for immune sequencing data. The TCR originated in a girl under 18 with multiple sclerosis. Input material: blood.

In DNA, the CDR3 is TGCAGTGCTAGAGATTTGTCACGCCAGTCCGAGCAGTACTTC. Amino acids: CSARDLSRQSEQYF. This chain uses TRBV20-1 with TRBJ2-7; no reliable D call. Per germline, CDR1 DFQATT and CDR2 SNEGSKA (reference sequence). The V end was cut by 0 bases, the J end by 6 bases, with 15 bases between. The CDR3 spans 14 residues.